The 2 T cell receptor beta chains given below trace back to one sample, sequenced in a study of ipilimumab plus nivolumab after autologous stem cell transplantation. Measured with immunoSEQ multiplex PCR; TCRdb has only the in-frame clones, and not every one. In the table there are tens of thousands of clones, 92% of which are singletons. The sequencing here drew on PBMCs, taken in a trial of ipilimumab plus nivolumab as post-transplant consolidation. Receptors originate from a male donor with multiple myeloma.

This chain joins TRBV5-1 and TRBJ1-2, with D unresolved. This CDR3 contains 17 residues. Germline CDR1 reads SGHRS; CDR2 reads YFSETQ. V was pared by 0 bases and J by 2 bases, with 17 bases between. CDR3 amino acids: CASSLDTWQAGNYGYTF. DNA of the CDR3: TGCGCCAGCAGCTTGGATACGTGGCAGGCCGGCAACTATGGCTACACCTTC.

The chain links TRBV5-4 to TRBJ2-2; the match to TRBD2 covers 9 bases. Germline CDR1 reads SGHNT; CDR2 reads YYREEE (reference sequence). The CDR3 is 17 amino acids. Trimming took 0 bases from V and 7 from J; bases not matched to a gene: 10. The CDR3 region is CASSLDGTSLMGGELFF. CDR3 sequence (DNA): TGTGCCAGCAGCTTGGACGGGACTAGCCTGATGGGCGGGGAGCTGTTTTTT.